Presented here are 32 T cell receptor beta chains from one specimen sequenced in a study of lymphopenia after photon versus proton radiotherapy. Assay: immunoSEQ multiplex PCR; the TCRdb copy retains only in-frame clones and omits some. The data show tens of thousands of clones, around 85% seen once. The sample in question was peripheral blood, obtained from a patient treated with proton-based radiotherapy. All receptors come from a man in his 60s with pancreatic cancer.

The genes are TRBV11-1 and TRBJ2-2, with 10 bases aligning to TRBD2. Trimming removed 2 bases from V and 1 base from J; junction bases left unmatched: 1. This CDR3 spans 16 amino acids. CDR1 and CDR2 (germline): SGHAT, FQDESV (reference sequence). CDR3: CASSLTSGMNTGELFF. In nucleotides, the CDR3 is TGTGCCAGCAGCTTAACTAGCGGGATGAACACCGGGGAGCTGTTTTTT.

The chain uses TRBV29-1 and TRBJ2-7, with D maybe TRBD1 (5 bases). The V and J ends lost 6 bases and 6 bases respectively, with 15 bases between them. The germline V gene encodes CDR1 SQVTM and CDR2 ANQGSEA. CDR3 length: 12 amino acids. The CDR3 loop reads CSVWTSVGEQYF. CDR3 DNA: TGCAGCGTATGGACATCCGTCGGCGAGCAGTACTTC.

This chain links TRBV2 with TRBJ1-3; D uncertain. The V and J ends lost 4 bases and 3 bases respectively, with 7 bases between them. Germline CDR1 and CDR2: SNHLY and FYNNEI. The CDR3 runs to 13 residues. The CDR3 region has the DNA TGTGCCAGCAGTGGAGAGGTTGGAAACACCATATATTTT. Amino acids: CASSGEVGNTIYF.

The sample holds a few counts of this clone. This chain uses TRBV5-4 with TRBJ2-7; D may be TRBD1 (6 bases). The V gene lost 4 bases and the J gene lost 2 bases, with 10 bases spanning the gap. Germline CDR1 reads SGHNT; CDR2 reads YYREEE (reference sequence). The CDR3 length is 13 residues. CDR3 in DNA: TGTGCCAGCAGCCCACAGGGAGCCTACGAGCAGTACTTC. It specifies CASSPQGAYEQYF.

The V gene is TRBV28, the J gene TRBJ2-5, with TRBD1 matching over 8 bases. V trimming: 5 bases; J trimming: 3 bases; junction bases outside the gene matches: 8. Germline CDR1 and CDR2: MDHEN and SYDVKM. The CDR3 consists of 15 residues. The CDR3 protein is CASSHLDRDKETQYF. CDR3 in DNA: TGTGCCAGCAGTCACCTGGACAGGGACAAAGAGACCCAGTACTTC.

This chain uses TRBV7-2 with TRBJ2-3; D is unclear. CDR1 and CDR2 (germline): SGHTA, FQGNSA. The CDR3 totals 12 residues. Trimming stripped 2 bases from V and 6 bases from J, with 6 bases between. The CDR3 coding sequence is TGTGCCAGCAGCTTATGGGTGGATACGCAGTATTTT. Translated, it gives CASSLWVDTQYF.

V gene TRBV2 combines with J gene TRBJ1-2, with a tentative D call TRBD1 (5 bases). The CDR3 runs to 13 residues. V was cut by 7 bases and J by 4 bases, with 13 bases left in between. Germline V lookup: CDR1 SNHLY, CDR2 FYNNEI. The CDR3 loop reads CASNLDSRYGYTF. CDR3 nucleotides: TGTGCCAGCAATCTCGACAGCCGCTATGGCTACACCTTC.

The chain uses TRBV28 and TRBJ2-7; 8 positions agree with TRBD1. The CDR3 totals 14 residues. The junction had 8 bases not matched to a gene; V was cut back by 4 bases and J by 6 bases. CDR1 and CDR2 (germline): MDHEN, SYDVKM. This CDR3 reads CASSSPGQGPEQYF. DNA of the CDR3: TGTGCCAGCAGTTCCCCTGGACAGGGCCCCGAGCAGTACTTC.

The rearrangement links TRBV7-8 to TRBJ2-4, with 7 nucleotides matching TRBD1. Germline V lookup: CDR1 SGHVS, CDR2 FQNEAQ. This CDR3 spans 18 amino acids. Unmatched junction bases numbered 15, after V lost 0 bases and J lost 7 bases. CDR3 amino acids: CASSLALSWRDRENIQYF. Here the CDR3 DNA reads TGTGCCAGCAGCTTAGCGCTAAGTTGGAGAGACAGGGAGAACATTCAGTACTTC.

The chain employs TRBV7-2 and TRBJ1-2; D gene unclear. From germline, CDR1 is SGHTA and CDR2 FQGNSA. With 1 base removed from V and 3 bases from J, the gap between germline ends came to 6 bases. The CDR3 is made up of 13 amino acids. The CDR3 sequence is CASSLGDYYGYTF. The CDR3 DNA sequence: TGTGCCAGCAGCTTAGGGGATTACTATGGCTACACCTTC.

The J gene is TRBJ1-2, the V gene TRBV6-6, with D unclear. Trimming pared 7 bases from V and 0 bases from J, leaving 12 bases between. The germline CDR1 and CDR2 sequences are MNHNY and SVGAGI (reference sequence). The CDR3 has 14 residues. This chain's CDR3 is CASTSPKTNYGYTF. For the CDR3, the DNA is TGTGCCAGCACCAGCCCTAAAACTAACTATGGCTACACCTTC.

CDR3 region: CASSVRGGNEKLFF. The CDR3, as DNA: TGTGCCAGCAGTGTTCGGGGGGGGAATGAAAAACTGTTTTTT. This chain uses TRBV6-1 with TRBJ1-4; tentative D call: TRBD1 (5 bases). V lost 4 bases and J lost 5, with 11 bases in between. CDR1 is MNHNS, CDR2 SASEGT, per germline. This CDR3 spans 14 amino acids.

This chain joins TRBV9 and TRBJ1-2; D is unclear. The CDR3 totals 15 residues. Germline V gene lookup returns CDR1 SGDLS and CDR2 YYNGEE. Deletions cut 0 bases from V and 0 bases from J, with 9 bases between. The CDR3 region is CASSVDGRPNYGYTF. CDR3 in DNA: TGTGCCAGCAGCGTAGATGGCAGGCCTAACTATGGCTACACCTTC.

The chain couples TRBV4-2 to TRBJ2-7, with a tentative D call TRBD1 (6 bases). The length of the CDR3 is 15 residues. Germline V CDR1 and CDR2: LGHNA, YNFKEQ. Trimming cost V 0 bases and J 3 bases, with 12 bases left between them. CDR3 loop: CASSQDLDRYYEQYF. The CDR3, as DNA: TGTGCCAGCAGCCAAGATCTGGACAGATACTACGAGCAGTACTTC.

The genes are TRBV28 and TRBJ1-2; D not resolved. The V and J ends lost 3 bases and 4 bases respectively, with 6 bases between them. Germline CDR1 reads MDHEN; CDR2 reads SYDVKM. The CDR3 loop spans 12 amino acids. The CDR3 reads CASSLVTYGYTF. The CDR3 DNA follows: TGTGCCAGCAGTTTGGTCACCTATGGCTACACCTTC.

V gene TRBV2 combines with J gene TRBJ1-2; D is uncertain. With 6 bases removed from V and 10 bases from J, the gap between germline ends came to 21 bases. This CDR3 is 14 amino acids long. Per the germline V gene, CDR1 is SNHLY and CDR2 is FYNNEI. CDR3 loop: CASSSPLGVNHYTF. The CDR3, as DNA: TGTGCCAGCAGCTCGCCCCTCGGAGTAAACCACTACACCTTC.

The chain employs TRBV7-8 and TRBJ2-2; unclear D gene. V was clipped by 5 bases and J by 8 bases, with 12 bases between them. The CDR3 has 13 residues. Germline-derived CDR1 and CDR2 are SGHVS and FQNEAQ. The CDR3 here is CASSGRTAGELFF. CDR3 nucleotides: TGTGCCAGCAGCGGCCGGACGGCTGGGGAGCTGTTTTTT.

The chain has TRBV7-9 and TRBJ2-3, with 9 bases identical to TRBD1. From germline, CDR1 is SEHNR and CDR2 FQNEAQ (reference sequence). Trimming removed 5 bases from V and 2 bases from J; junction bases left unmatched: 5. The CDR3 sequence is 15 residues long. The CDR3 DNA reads TGTGCCAGCAGCCTCGACAGGGGGGACACAGATACGCAGTATTTT. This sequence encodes CASSLDRGDTDTQYF.

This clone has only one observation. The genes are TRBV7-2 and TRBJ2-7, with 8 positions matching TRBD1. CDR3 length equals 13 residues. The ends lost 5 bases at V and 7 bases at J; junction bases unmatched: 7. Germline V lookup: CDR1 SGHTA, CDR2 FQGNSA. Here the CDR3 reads CASSLRTGLEQYF. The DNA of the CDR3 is TGTGCCAGCAGCCTCAGGACAGGGTTAGAGCAGTACTTC.

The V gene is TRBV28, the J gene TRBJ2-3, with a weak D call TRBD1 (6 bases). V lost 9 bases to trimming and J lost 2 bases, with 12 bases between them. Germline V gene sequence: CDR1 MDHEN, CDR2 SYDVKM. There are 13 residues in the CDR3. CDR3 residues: CASSDSITDTQYF. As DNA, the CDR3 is TGTGCCAGTTCGGACAGCATCACAGATACGCAGTATTTT. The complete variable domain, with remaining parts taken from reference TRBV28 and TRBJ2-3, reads DVKVTQSSRYLVKRTGEKVFLECVQDMDHENMFWYRQDPGLGLRLIYFSYDVKMKEKGDIPEGYSVSREKKERFSLILESASTNQTSMYLCASSDSITDTQYFGPGTRLTVL.

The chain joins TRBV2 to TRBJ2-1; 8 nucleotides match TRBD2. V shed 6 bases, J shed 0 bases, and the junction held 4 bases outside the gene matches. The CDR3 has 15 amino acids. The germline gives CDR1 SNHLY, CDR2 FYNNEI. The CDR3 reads CASSRSGTSYNEQFF. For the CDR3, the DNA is TGTGCCAGCAGCCGTAGCGGGACCTCCTACAATGAGCAGTTCTTC.

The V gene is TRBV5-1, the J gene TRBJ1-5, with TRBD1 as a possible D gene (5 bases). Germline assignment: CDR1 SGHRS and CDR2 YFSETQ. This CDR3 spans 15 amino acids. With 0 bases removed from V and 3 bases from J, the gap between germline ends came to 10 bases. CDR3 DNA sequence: TGCGCCAGCAGCTTGGATGGGACCTCCAATCAGCCCCAGCATTTT. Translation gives CASSLDGTSNQPQHF.

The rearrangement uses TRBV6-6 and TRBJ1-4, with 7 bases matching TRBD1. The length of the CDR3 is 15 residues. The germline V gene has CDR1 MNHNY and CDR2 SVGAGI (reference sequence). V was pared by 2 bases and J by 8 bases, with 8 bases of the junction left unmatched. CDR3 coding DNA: TGTGCCAGCAGTTACCCACAGGGGTCCAGAGAAAAACTGTTTTTT. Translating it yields CASSYPQGSREKLFF.

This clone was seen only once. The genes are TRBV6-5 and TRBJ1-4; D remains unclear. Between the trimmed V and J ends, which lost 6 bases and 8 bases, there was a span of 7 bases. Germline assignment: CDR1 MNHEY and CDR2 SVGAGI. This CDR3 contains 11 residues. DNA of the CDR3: TGTGCCAGCAGGGGCGGGGAAAAACTGTTTTTT. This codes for CASRGGEKLFF.

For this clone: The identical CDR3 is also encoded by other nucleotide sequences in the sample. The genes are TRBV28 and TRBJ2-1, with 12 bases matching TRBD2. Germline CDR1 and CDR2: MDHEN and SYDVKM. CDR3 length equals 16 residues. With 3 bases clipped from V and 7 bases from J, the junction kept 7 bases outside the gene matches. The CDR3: CASSFSLAGGYNEQFF. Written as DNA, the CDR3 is TGTGCCAGCAGTTTTAGCCTAGCGGGAGGGTATAATGAGCAGTTCTTC.

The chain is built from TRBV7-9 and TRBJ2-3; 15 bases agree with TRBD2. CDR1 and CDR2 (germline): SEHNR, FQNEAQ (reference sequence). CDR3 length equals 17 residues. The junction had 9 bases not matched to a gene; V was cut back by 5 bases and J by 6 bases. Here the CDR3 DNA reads TGTGCCAGCAGCCCTCGGACTAGCGGGAGGGCGGGGGATACGCAGTATTTT. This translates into CASSPRTSGRAGDTQYF.

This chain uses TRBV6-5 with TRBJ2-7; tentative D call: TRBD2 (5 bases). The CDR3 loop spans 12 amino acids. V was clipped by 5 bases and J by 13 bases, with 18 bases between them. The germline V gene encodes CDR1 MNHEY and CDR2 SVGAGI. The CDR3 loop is CASSAPDFSLYF. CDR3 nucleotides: TGTGCCAGCAGTGCTCCGGACTTCTCTCTATACTTC.

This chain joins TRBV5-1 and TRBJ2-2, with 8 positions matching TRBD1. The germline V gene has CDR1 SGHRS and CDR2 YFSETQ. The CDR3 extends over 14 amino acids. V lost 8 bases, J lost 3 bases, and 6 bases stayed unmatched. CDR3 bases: TGCGCCAGTAGACAGGGGATCGACACCGGGGAGCTGTTTTTT. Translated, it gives CASRQGIDTGELFF. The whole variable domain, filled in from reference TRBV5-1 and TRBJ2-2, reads KAGVTQTPRYLIKTRGQQVTLSCSPISGHRSVSWYQQTPGQGLQFLFEYFSETQRNKGNFPGRFSGRQFSNSRSEMNVSTLELGDSALYLCASRQGIDTGELFFGEGSRLTVL.

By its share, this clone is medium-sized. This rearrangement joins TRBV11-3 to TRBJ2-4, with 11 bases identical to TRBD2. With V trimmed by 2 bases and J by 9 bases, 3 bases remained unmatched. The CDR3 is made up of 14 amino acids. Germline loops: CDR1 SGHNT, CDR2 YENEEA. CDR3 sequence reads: CASSLTSGGPIQYF. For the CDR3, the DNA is TGTGCCAGCAGCTTAACTAGCGGGGGCCCCATTCAGTACTTC. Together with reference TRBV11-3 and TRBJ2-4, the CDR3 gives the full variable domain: EAGVVQSPRYKIIEKKQPVAFWCNPISGHNTLYWYLQNLGQGPELLIRYENEEAVDDSQLPKDRFSAERLKGVDSTLKIQPAELGDSAVYLCASSLTSGGPIQYFGAGTRLSVL.

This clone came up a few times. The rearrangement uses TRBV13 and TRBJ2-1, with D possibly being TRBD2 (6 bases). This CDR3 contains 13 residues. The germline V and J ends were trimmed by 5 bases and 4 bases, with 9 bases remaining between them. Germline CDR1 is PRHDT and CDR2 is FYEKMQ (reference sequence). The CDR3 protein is CASSRRGYNEQFF. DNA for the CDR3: TGTGCCAGCAGCCGACGGGGGTACAATGAGCAGTTCTTC.

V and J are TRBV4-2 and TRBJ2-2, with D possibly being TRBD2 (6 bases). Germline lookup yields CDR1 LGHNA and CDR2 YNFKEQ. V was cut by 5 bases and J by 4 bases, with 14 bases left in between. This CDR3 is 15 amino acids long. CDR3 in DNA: TGTGCCAGCAGCAAGGCGGGGTCGGGCACCGGGGAGCTGTTTTTT. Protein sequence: CASSKAGSGTGELFF.

The CDR3 nucleotides are TGCGCCAGCAGCGGGGGACTAGCTAACCCCGGGGAGCTGTTTTTT. Translating it yields CASSGGLANPGELFF. This chain uses TRBV5-1 with TRBJ2-2; 9 bases match TRBD2. The CDR3 covers 15 residues. Trimming cost V 4 bases and J 6 bases; bases outside gene matches: 7. Germline CDR1 SGHRS, CDR2 YFSETQ.